The 19 T cell receptor beta chains below all came from one sample that was sequenced in a study of blood T cell repertoires in COVID-19. The protocol was immunoSEQ multiplex PCR, while the TCRdb copy is restricted to in-frame clones and leaves out a portion. The sample includes approximately 240,000 clones, 65% to 85% seen only once; the top ten take roughly 2.3%. Sequencing was performed on peripheral blood. Every receptor here comes from an older woman with acute or convalescent COVID-19.

The chain links TRBV2 to TRBJ2-1; D perhaps matches TRBD2 (7 bases). This CDR3 has 14 amino acids. Trimming removed 2 bases at V and 7 bases at J, with 12 bases between. In germline, CDR1 is SNHLY, CDR2 FYNNEI. Here the CDR3 reads CASSERGGRNEQFF. DNA for the CDR3: TGTGCCAGCAGTGAAAGGGGGGGCCGTAATGAGCAGTTCTTC.

The chain combines TRBV24-1 with TRBJ1-2, with 7 bases lining up with TRBD1. The CDR3 covers 13 residues. Germline CDR1 reads KGHDR; CDR2 reads SFDVKD. Trimming removed 9 bases from V and 2 bases from J; junction bases left unmatched: 5. CDR3 residues: CATRDSENYGYTF. As DNA, the CDR3 is TGTGCCACCCGGGACAGTGAGAACTATGGCTACACCTTC.

This chain uses TRBV19 with TRBJ2-3, with TRBD2 matching 7 bases. Trimming at V came to 3 bases and at J to 0 bases, leaving 3 bases not matched to a gene. The CDR3 extends over 15 amino acids. Germline V lookup: CDR1 LNHDA, CDR2 SQIVND (reference sequence). Here the CDR3 reads CASSIGGSSTDTQYF. The CDR3 DNA follows: TGTGCCAGTAGTATCGGCGGGAGTAGCACAGATACGCAGTATTTT.

This clone showed up just a few times. This rearrangement joins TRBV7-7 to TRBJ2-1; no clear D. The CDR3 has 15 residues. Germline CDR1 SSHAT, CDR2 FNYEAQ (reference sequence). The germline V and J ends were trimmed by 5 bases and 2 bases, with 13 bases remaining between them. The CDR3 region is CASSRDKTTYNEQFF. CDR3 bases: TGTGCCAGCAGCCGCGACAAGACGACCTACAATGAGCAGTTCTTC.

The chain has TRBV10-3 and TRBJ1-2; possibly TRBD1 for D (5 bases). Germline V gives CDR1 ENHRY, CDR2 SYGVKD. Deletions cut 0 bases from V and 4 bases from J, with 9 bases between. The CDR3 runs 14 residues. The CDR3 here is CAISESAGPYGYTF. DNA of the CDR3: TGTGCCATCAGTGAGTCAGCAGGGCCCTATGGCTACACCTTC.

The chain recombines TRBV9 with TRBJ2-3, with 12 bases lining up with TRBD2. The CDR3 is 18 amino acids. V lost 4 bases and J lost 4; bases outside the gene matches: 13. CDR1 SGDLS and CDR2 YYNGEE come from the germline V gene. DNA of the CDR3: TGTGCCAGCAGCCTGGGACTAGCGGGTATGAGGGGTGCAGATACGCAGTATTTT. As protein: CASSLGLAGMRGADTQYF.

The J gene is TRBJ2-5, the V gene TRBV4-3; D not resolved. The CDR3 is made up of 14 amino acids. Germline values: CDR1 LGHNA, CDR2 YSLEER. V was shortened by 0 bases and J by 11 bases, with 16 bases between the two germline ends. The chain's CDR3 is CASSQDSGVGVQYF. CDR3 coding DNA: TGCGCCAGCAGCCAAGATTCCGGAGTTGGCGTTCAGTACTTC.

The chain links TRBV4-3 to TRBJ2-7; a possible D gene is TRBD1 (6 bases). V was clipped by 0 bases and J by 4 bases, with 10 bases between them. Germline-derived CDR1 and CDR2 are LGHNA and YSLEER. The CDR3 runs 14 residues. CDR3 nucleotide sequence: TGCGCCAGCAGCCAAGAGCCAGGGGCTTACGAGCAGTACTTC. It specifies CASSQEPGAYEQYF.

This clone was counted between two and nine times. The rearrangement uses TRBV6-2 or TRBV6-3 and TRBJ1-1; weak D call: TRBD1 (6 bases). The CDR3 covers 17 residues. Germline-derived CDR1 and CDR2 are MNHEY and SVGEGT. The V end was cut by 4 bases, the J end by 4 bases, with 22 bases between. The CDR3, as DNA: TGTGCCAGCAGTTTCCTCTGGGGGCGGACCTTAGGCACTGAAGCTTTCTTT. Amino acid sequence: CASSFLWGRTLGTEAFF.

The chain combines TRBV12-5 with TRBJ2-1; D unclear. Germline V lookup: CDR1 LGHNT, CDR2 FRNRAP. The CDR3 totals 15 residues. V lost 6 bases and J lost 0, with 12 bases in between. CDR3 amino acids: CASGDGSTSYNEQFF. CDR3 coding DNA: TGTGCTAGTGGCGACGGGTCCACCTCCTACAATGAGCAGTTCTTC.

The chain carries TRBV5-1 and TRBJ1-2, with unresolved D. The CDR3 extends over 14 amino acids. CDR1 is SGHRS and CDR2 is YFSETQ in the germline V gene. V was clipped by 0 bases and J by 2 bases, with 8 bases between them. CDR3: CASSLGTQNYGYTF. The CDR3 DNA sequence: TGCGCCAGCAGCTTGGGAACCCAGAACTATGGCTACACCTTC. Full variable domain (rest looked up from reference TRBV5-1 and TRBJ1-2): KAGVTQTPRYLIKTRGQQVTLSCSPISGHRSVSWYQQTPGQGLQFLFEYFSETQRNKGNFPGRFSGRQFSNSRSEMNVSTLELGDSALYLCASSLGTQNYGYTFGSGTRLTVV.

The gene calls are TRBV7-2 and TRBJ2-3; TRBD2 matches at 7 bases. CDR3 length: 15 amino acids. The V and J ends lost 6 bases and 3 bases, in that order; junction bases with no gene match: 9. The germline V gene encodes CDR1 SGHTA and CDR2 FQGNSA. The CDR3 nucleotides read TGTGCCAGCAGGAGGGGCGGGGGAATGACAGATACGCAGTATTTT. Translation: CASRRGGGMTDTQYF.

The gene calls are TRBV7-9 and TRBJ2-1, with TRBD1 matching over 9 bases. Germline CDR1 reads SEHNR; CDR2 reads FQNEAQ (reference sequence). This CDR3 has 15 amino acids. Trimming cost V 6 bases and J 4 bases; bases outside gene matches: 7. The CDR3 coding sequence is TGTGCCAGCAGATGGAGCGGGACAGGGTACAATGAGCAGTTCTTC. Residues: CASRWSGTGYNEQFF.

V gene TRBV20-1 combines with J gene TRBJ1-6; possibly TRBD1 for D (5 bases). Trimming shortened V by 3 bases and J by 1 base, and 10 bases separated the two germline ends. Germline lookup yields CDR1 DFQATT and CDR2 SNEGSKA (reference sequence). The CDR3 spans 15 residues. In nucleotides, the CDR3 is TGCAGTGCTAGTGGCGGGGCGTCCTATAATTCACCCCTCCACTTT. This encodes CSASGGASYNSPLHF.

V usage is TRBV12-3 or TRBV12-4 and J usage is TRBJ2-7; perhaps TRBD2 as D (5 bases). Trimming removed 2 bases from V and 5 bases from J, with 7 bases in between. The CDR3 runs to 12 residues. Written as DNA, the CDR3 is TGTGCCAGCAGTTTAACGGGGAACGAGCAGTACTTC. Its translation: CASSLTGNEQYF.

This clone was recorded only once. The chain uses TRBV28 and TRBJ1-5, with a weak D call TRBD1 (5 bases). V lost 2 bases, J lost 4 bases, and 12 bases lay in between. Germline V gene data show CDR1 as MDHEN and CDR2 as SYDVKM. The CDR3 runs 15 residues. CDR3 residues: CASSLGTTWNQPQHF. DNA for the CDR3: TGTGCCAGCAGTTTAGGGACTACCTGGAATCAGCCCCAGCATTTT.

V gene TRBV20-1 combines with J gene TRBJ2-5; D ambiguous. Germline CDR1 DFQATT, CDR2 SNEGSKA (reference sequence). This CDR3 comprises 14 residues. The V and J ends lost 3 bases and 0 bases respectively, with 11 bases between them. The CDR3 sequence is CSASRLAYQETQYF. The CDR3 DNA reads as TGCAGTGCTAGTAGACTCGCCTACCAAGAGACCCAGTACTTC.

A single count supports this clone. The rearrangement joins TRBV11-2 to TRBJ1-1, with D unclear. V gave up 4 bases and J gave up 0 bases, with 9 bases separating them. The germline V gene encodes CDR1 SGHAT and CDR2 FQNNGV. The CDR3 is made up of 14 amino acids. CDR3 nucleotide sequence: TGTGCCAGCAGCTCGACGGGTATGAACACTGAAGCTTTCTTT. It is translated as CASSSTGMNTEAFF.

This chain links TRBV7-2 with TRBJ2-2; D possibly corresponds to TRBD2 (5 bases). V was trimmed by 4 bases and J by 6 bases, leaving 15 bases between them. Germline CDR1 reads SGHTA; CDR2 reads FQGNSA. The CDR3 is made up of 15 amino acids. CDR3 in DNA: TGTGCCAGCAGCTCCAGGACTGGTAGCGCCGGGGAGCTGTTTTTT. It codes for CASSSRTGSAGELFF.